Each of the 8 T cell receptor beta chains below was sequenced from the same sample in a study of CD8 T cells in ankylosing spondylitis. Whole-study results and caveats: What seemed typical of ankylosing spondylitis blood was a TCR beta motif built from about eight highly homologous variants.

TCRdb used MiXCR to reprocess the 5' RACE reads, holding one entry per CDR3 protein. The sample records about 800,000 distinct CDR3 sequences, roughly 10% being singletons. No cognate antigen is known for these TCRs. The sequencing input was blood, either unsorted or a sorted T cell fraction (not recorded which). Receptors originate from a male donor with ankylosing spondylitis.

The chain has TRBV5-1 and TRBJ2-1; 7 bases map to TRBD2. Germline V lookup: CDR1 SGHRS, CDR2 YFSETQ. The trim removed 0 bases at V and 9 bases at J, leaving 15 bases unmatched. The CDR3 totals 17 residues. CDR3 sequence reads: CASSLASAGLEYGEQFF. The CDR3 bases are TGCGCCAGCAGCTTGGCGTCAGCGGGGTTGGAATATGGTGAGCAGTTCTTC.

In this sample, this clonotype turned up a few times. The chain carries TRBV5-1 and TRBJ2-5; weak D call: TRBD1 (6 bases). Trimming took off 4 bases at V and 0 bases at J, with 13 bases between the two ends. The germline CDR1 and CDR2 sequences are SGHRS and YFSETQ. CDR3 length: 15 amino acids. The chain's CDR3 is CASSPLGTHQETQYF. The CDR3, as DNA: TGCGCCAGCAGCCCATTGGGGACACACCAAGAGACCCAGTACTTC.

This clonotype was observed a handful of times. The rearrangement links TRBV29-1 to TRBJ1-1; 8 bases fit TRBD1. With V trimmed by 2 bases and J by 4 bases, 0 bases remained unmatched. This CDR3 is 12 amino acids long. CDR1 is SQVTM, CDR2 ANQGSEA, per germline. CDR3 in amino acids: CSVETGGTEAFF. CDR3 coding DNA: TGCAGCGTTGAAACAGGGGGCACTGAAGCTTTCTTT.

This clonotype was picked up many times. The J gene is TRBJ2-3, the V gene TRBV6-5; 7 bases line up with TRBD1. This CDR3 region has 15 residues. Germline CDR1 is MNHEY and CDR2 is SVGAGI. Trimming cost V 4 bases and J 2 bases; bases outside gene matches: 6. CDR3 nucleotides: TGTGCCAGCAGTTTCTTCAGGGGGTACACAGATACGCAGTATTTT. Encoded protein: CASSFFRGYTDTQYF.

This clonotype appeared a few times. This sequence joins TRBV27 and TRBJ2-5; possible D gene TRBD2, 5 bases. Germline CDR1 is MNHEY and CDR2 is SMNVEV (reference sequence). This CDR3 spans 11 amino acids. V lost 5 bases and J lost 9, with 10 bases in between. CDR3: CASSRTEAQYF. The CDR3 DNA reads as TGTGCCAGCAGTAGGACGGAGGCCCAGTACTTC.

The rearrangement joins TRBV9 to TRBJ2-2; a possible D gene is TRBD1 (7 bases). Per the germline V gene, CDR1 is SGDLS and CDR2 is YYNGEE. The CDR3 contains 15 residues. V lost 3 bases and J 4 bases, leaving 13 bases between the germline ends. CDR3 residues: CASSGRGTATGELFF. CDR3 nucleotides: TGTGCCAGCAGCGGGAGGGGGACAGCCACCGGGGAGCTGTTTTTT.

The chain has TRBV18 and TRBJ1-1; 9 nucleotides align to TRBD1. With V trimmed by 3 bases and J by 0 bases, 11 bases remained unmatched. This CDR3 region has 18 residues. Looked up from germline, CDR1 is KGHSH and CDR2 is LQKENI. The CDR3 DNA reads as TGTGCCAGCTCACCTCGGTTGGGGACAGGGAATATGAACACTGAAGCTTTCTTT. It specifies CASSPRLGTGNMNTEAFF.

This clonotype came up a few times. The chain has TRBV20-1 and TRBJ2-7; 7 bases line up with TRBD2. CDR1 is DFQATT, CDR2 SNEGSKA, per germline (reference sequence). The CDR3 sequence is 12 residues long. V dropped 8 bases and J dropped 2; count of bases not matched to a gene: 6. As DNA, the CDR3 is TGCAGTAGCGGGATTAAGACCTACGAGCAGTACTTC. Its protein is CSSGIKTYEQYF.